These 20 T cell receptor beta chains originate from one sample sequenced in a study of T-cell reconstitution after alpha-beta-depleted transplantation in children. Unique molecular identifiers were incorporated when the TCRbeta library was constructed. TCRdb independently ran MiXCR on the PCR reads; one entry per CDR3 protein. The data show approximately 500,000 distinct CDR3 sequences, 10% to 13% seen once. The material sequenced was PBMCs, taken before TCRalphabeta/CD19-depleted stem cell transplant. These TCRs come from a child aged 2-15 years with inherited bone marrow failure, due to receive a stem cell transplant.

In its sample, this clonotype was seen many times. The chain has TRBV20-1 and TRBJ2-7; D may be TRBD2 (5 bases). V gave up 0 bases and J gave up 0 bases, with 12 bases separating them. CDR1 is DFQATT, CDR2 SNEGSKA, per germline (reference sequence). The CDR3 contains 15 residues. This CDR3 reads CSARDRAESSYEQYF. Written as DNA, the CDR3 is TGCAGTGCTAGAGACAGAGCGGAGAGCTCCTACGAGCAGTACTTC.

In its sample, this clonotype was seen a few times. CDR3 protein: CACIRAEELRHIMNTEAFF. The CDR3 DNA sequence: TGTGCCTGCATCCGGGCCGAAGAGCTTCGGCATATCATGAACACTGAAGCTTTCTTT. The V gene is TRBV30, the J gene TRBJ1-1, with D unclear. Trimming removed 6 bases at V and 0 bases at J, with 29 bases between. The germline V gene has CDR1 GTSNPN and CDR2 SVGIG (reference sequence). The CDR3 extends over 19 amino acids.

The genes are TRBV6-2 or TRBV6-3 and TRBJ1-5, with D tentatively TRBD1 (5 bases). The germline V gene encodes CDR1 MNHEY and CDR2 SVGEGT. The germline V and J ends were trimmed by 2 bases and 4 bases, with 15 bases remaining between them. The CDR3 spans 16 residues. CDR3 residues: CASSYSWGRLNQPQHF. The CDR3 nucleotides are TGTGCCAGCAGTTACAGTTGGGGCCGGCTAAATCAGCCCCAGCATTTT.

This clonotype was observed many times. The rearrangement links TRBV12-3 or TRBV12-4 to TRBJ1-4; 9 nucleotides match TRBD1. The CDR3 spans 17 residues. V was clipped by 6 bases and J by 7 bases; unmatched bases: 15. For the CDR3, the DNA is TGTGCCAGCAGCCGAAGTCCCGGGACAGGGTCCGGTGAAAAACTGTTTTTT. Translating gives CASSRSPGTGSGEKLFF.

The gene calls are TRBV4-3 and TRBJ2-1; D gene ambiguous. With 0 bases removed from V and 1 base from J, the gap between germline ends came to 16 bases. This CDR3 is 18 amino acids long. In germline, CDR1 is LGHNA, CDR2 YSLEER. CDR3 in amino acids: CASSQDLWGSRSYNEQFF. The CDR3 DNA is TGCGCCAGCAGCCAAGATTTGTGGGGTTCCAGGTCCTACAATGAGCAGTTCTTC.

Many counts were recorded for this clonotype. The chain recombines TRBV7-9 with TRBJ2-2, with a weak D call TRBD2 (5 bases). There are 15 residues in the CDR3. Trimming cost V 6 bases and J 0 bases, with 11 bases left between them. CDR1 is SEHNR and CDR2 is FQNEAQ in the germline V gene (reference sequence). The CDR3: CASRGEDSNTGELFF. CDR3 DNA sequence: TGTGCCAGCAGGGGAGAGGATTCGAACACCGGGGAGCTGTTTTTT.

This clonotype was seen at least ten times. The chain combines TRBV5-6 with TRBJ2-5; D gene ambiguous. From germline, CDR1 is SGHDT and CDR2 YYEEEE. Trimming removed 0 bases at V and 2 bases at J, with 5 bases between. This CDR3 has 13 residues. The CDR3: CASSLVVQETQYF. CDR3 in DNA: TGTGCCAGCAGCTTGGTAGTACAAGAGACCCAGTACTTC.

The sample holds many counts of this clonotype. The rearrangement links TRBV20-1 to TRBJ2-2; D is possibly TRBD2 (5 bases). Germline V gene lookup returns CDR1 DFQATT and CDR2 SNEGSKA (reference sequence). The CDR3 totals 13 residues. Trimming took 3 bases from V and 5 from J, leaving 10 bases between them. The CDR3 coding sequence is TGCAGTGCTAGCGGGATACGTACCGGGGAGCTGTTTTTT. It specifies CSASGIRTGELFF.

Ten or more counts support this clonotype. This chain uses TRBV29-1 with TRBJ2-7, with D maybe TRBD2 (6 bases). Germline V gene lookup returns CDR1 SQVTM and CDR2 ANQGSEA. Deletions cut 4 bases from V and 2 bases from J, with 9 bases between. The CDR3 totals 12 residues. As DNA, the CDR3 is TGCAGCGTTGTGGGACTGCCCTACGAGCAGTACTTC. This gives the protein CSVVGLPYEQYF.

This clonotype appeared many times. CDR3 region: CASSPYLTSAPYNEQFF. CDR3 sequence (DNA): TGTGCCAGCAGCCCCTACCTGACTAGCGCCCCTTACAATGAGCAGTTCTTC. The chain couples TRBV7-2 to TRBJ2-1; 8 bases line up with TRBD2. The V and J ends lost 5 bases and 4 bases, in that order; junction bases with no gene match: 13. CDR3 size: 17 residues. Germline V lookup: CDR1 SGHTA, CDR2 FQGNSA.

The genes are TRBV12-3 or TRBV12-4 and TRBJ1-2; 9 nucleotides match TRBD1. The CDR3 loop spans 17 amino acids. Germline trimming cut 3 bases from V and 1 base from J; bases unmatched to any gene: 9. This CDR3 reads CASSLSPGQGSNYGYTF. DNA for the CDR3: TGTGCCAGCAGTTTGTCCCCCGGACAGGGGAGTAACTATGGCTACACCTTC.

The sample holds a few counts of this clonotype. The rearrangement links TRBV4-3 to TRBJ2-5; the match to TRBD2 covers 8 bases. The CDR3 extends over 17 amino acids. The V gene's germline CDR1 is LGHNA and CDR2 YSLEER. Trimming took 4 bases from V and 10 from J; bases not matched to a gene: 20. DNA for the CDR3: TGCGCCAGCAGCCCCGTCTTAAGCCCCGGCACTAGCGGAATCCAGTACTTC. It codes for CASSPVLSPGTSGIQYF.

V gene TRBV6-6 combines with J gene TRBJ2-3; either TRBD1 or TRBD2 may supply D (5 bases each). CDR1 is MNHNY and CDR2 is SVGAGI in the germline V gene (reference sequence). V was trimmed by 6 bases and J by 4 bases, leaving 8 bases between them. The CDR3 length is 12 residues. This CDR3 reads CASRGTADTQYF. The CDR3 DNA is TGTGCCAGCAGGGGGACGGCAGATACGCAGTATTTT.

This clonotype has a count of ten or more. The chain has TRBV12-3 or TRBV12-4 and TRBJ2-5; possible D gene TRBD2, 6 bases. CDR3 length: 14 amino acids. V was clipped by 6 bases and J by 2 bases, with 13 bases between them. DNA of the CDR3: TGTGCCAGCAGCTTTAGCGGCCTTCAAGAGACCCAGTACTTC. Translating gives CASSFSGLQETQYF.

This clonotype has at least ten counts. The chain is built from TRBV5-1 and TRBJ2-3; 7 bases line up with TRBD1. There are 14 residues in the CDR3. Germline V lookup: CDR1 SGHRS, CDR2 YFSETQ. V dropped 4 bases and J dropped 5; count of bases not matched to a gene: 7. CDR3 sequence reads: CASSPRGQVDTQYF. CDR3 sequence (DNA): TGCGCCAGCAGCCCGAGGGGGCAGGTAGATACGCAGTATTTT.

This clonotype has a count of ten or more. V usage is TRBV30 and J usage is TRBJ2-1; D is unresolved. Trimming pared 0 bases from V and 0 bases from J, leaving 6 bases between. CDR1 is GTSNPN and CDR2 is SVGIG in the germline V gene (reference sequence). This CDR3 is 14 amino acids long. DNA of the CDR3: TGTGCCTGGAGTGTGTGGAGCTCCTACAATGAGCAGTTCTTC. This gives the protein CAWSVWSSYNEQFF.

At least ten counts were recorded for this clonotype. This rearrangement joins TRBV4-1 to TRBJ2-4; 10 bases align to TRBD2. CDR1 is MGHRA and CDR2 is YSYEKL in the germline V gene. Germline trimming cut 4 bases from V and 8 bases from J; bases unmatched to any gene: 2. The CDR3 covers 13 residues. The CDR3 region has the DNA TGCGCCAGCAGCCCTAGCGGGAGCGACATTCAGTACTTC. Amino acids: CASSPSGSDIQYF.

In this sample, this clonotype turned up a few times. The V call is TRBV27, the J call TRBJ2-7; TRBD1 agrees at 8 bases. Trimming cost V 8 bases and J 0 bases; bases outside gene matches: 6. CDR1 and CDR2 from the germline V gene are MNHEY and SMNVEV (reference sequence). The CDR3 sequence is 14 residues long. The CDR3 coding sequence is TGTGCCAGCGGACACAGGGGGAGCTCCTACGAGCAGTACTTC. Translation gives CASGHRGSSYEQYF.

Regarding this clonotype: Its ends do not fully match the called genes, so a read error is possible. The CDR3 DNA is TGCCGCTTACGCGCTAGCGGGTGCCCAGATACGCCGTATTTT. This codes for CRLRASGCPDTPYF. The chain couples TRBV4-3 to TRBJ2-3; 8 nucleotides align to TRBD2. The CDR3 is 14 amino acids. Looked up from germline, CDR1 is LGHNA and CDR2 is YSLEER.

This clonotype was found many times. The J gene is TRBJ2-7, the V gene TRBV4-3; D is undetermined. V dropped 0 bases and J dropped 7 bases, with 16 bases sitting between them. Germline V lookup: CDR1 LGHNA, CDR2 YSLEER. The CDR3 is made up of 15 amino acids. The CDR3 region has the DNA TGCGCCAGCAGCCAAGACCGCCAGACTGACGCGGAGCAGTACTTC. The encoded protein is CASSQDRQTDAEQYF.